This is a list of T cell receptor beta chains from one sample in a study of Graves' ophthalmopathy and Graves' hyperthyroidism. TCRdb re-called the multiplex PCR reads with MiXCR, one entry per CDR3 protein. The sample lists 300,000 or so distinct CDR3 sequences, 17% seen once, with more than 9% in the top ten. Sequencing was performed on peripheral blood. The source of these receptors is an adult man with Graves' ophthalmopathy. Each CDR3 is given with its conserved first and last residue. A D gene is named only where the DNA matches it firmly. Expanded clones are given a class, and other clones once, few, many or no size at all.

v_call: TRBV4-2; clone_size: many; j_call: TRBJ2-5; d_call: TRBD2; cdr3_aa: CASSQDIGTSDLNQETQYF; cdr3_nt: TGTGCCAGCAGCCAAGATATTGGGACTAGCGATCTGAACCAAGAGACCCAGTACTTC
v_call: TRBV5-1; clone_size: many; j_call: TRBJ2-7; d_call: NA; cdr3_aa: CASSLDDRTYEQYF; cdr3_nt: TGCGCCAGCAGCTTGGACGACAGGACCTACGAGCAGTACTTC
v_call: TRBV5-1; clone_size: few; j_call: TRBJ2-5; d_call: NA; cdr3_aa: CASSSESSQETQYF; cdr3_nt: TGCGCCAGCAGCTCGGAAAGCTCGCAAGAGACCCAGTACTTC
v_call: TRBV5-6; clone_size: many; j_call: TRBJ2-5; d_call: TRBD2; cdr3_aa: CASSTLPLAGGRRETQYF; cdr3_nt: TGTGCCAGCAGCACCCTACCCCTAGCGGGAGGCCGGAGAGAGACCCAGTACTTC
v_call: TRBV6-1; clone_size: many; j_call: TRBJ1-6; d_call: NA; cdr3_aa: CASSVGRRHGGLYNSPLHF; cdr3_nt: TGTGCCAGCAGTGTTGGTCGGCGCCATGGGGGTCTCTATAATTCACCCCTCCACTTT
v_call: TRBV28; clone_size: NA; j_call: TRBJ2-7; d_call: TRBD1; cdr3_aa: CASGTERYEQYF; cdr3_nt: TGTGCCAGCGGGACAGAACGCTACGAGCAGTACTTC
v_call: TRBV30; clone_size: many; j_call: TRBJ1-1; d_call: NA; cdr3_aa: CAWAANTEAFF; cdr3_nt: TGTGCCTGGGCGGCAAACACTGAAGCTTTCTTT
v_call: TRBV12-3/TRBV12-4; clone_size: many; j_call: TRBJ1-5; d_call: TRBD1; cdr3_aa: CATKRAGGNQPQHF; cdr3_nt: TGTGCCACCAAAAGGGCAGGGGGTAATCAGCCCCAGCATTTT
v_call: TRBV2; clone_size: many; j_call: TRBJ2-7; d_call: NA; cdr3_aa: CASSVVDGPYEQYF; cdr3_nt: TGTGCCAGCAGCGTCGTCGATGGACCCTACGAGCAGTACTTC
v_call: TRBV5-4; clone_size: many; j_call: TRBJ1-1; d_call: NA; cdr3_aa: CASSLWQSIMNTEAFF; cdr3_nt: TGTGCCAGCAGCTTGTGGCAGTCGATCATGAACACTGAAGCTTTCTTT
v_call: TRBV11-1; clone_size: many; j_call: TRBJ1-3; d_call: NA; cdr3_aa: CASSLAGRTSSGNTIYF; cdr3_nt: TGTGCCAGCAGCTTAGCCGGCAGAACAAGCTCTGGAAACACCATATATTTT
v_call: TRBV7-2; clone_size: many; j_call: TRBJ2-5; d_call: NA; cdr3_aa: CASSLPGPQYF; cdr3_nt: TGTGCCAGCAGCTTACCGGGACCCCAGTACTTC
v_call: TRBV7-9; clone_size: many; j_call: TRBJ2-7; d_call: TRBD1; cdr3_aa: CASSPTGDPSYEQYF; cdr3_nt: TGTGCCAGCAGCCCTACAGGGGATCCCTCCTACGAGCAGTACTTC
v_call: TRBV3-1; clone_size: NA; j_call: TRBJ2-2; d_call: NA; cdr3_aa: CASSLRRGANTGELFF; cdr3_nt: TGTGCCAGCAGTCTCCGGAGGGGGGCGAACACCGGGGAGCTGTTTTTT
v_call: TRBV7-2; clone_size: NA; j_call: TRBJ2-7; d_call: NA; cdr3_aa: CASSWLFSEVQYF; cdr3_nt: TGTGCCAGCAGCTGGCTGTTTTCGGAGGTGCAGTACTTC
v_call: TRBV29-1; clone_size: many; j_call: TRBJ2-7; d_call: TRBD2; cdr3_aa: CSATGGTSYEQYF; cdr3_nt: TGCAGCGCCACGGGGGGGACATCCTACGAGCAGTACTTC
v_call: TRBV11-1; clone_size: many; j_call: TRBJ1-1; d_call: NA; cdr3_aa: CASSLGPGFEAFF; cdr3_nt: TGTGCCAGCAGCTTGGGGCCGGGTTTTGAAGCTTTCTTT
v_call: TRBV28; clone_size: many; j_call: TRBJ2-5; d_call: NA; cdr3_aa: CASEGNQETQYF; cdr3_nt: TGTGCCAGCGAGGGGAACCAAGAGACCCAGTACTTC
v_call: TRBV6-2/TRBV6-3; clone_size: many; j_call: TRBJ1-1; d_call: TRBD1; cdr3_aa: CASSLPDRSNTEAFF; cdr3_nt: TGTGCCAGCAGTTTACCGGACAGGTCGAACACTGAAGCTTTCTTT
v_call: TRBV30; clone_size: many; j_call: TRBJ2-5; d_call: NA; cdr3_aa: CAWSVGGSSETQYF; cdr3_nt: TGTGCCTGGAGTGTTGGGGGGTCTTCGGAGACCCAGTACTTC
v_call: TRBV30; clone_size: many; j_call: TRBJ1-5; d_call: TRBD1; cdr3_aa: CAWTRPGQGEVQPQHF; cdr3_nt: TGTGCCTGGACGCGCCCGGGACAGGGGGAGGTTCAGCCCCAGCATTTT
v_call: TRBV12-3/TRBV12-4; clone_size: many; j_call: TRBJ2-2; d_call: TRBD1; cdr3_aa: CASSFGQGDTGELFF; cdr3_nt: TGTGCCAGCAGTTTTGGACAGGGGGACACCGGGGAGCTGTTTTTT
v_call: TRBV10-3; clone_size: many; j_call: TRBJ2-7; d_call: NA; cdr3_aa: CAISGSGYYYEQYF; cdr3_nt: TGTGCCATCAGTGGTTCAGGATATTACTACGAGCAGTACTTC
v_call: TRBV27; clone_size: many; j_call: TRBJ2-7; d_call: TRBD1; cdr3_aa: CASRDRGGEQYF; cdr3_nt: TGTGCCAGCAGAGACAGGGGAGGCGAGCAGTACTTC
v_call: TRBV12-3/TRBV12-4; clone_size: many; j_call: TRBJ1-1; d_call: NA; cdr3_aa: CASGPSPDGTEAFF; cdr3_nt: TGTGCCAGCGGCCCTTCCCCGGACGGGACTGAAGCTTTCTTT
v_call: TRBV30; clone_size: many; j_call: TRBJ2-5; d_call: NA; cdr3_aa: CAWRGDTLEETQYF; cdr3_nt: TGTGCCTGGAGGGGGGACACCCTGGAAGAGACCCAGTACTTC
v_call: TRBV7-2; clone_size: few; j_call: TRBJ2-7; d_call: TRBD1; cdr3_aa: CASSGDRGPYEQYF; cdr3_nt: TGTGCCAGCAGCGGGGACAGGGGACCGTACGAGCAGTACTTC
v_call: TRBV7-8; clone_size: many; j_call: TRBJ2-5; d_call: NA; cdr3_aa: CASSIRWETQYF; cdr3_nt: TGTGCCAGCAGTATACGGTGGGAGACCCAGTACTTC
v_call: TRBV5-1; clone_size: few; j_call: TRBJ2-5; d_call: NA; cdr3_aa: CASSPTLALQETQYF; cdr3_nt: TGCGCCAGCAGCCCGACATTGGCCCTACAAGAGACCCAGTACTTC
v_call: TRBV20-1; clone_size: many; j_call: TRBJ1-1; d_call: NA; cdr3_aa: CSARDWEGENTEAFF; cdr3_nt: TGCAGTGCTAGAGATTGGGAGGGAGAGAACACTGAAGCTTTCTTT
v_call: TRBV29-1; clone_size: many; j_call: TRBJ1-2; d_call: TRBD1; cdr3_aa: CSGQGQGFYGYTF; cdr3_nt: TGCAGCGGGCAGGGACAGGGATTCTATGGCTACACCTTC
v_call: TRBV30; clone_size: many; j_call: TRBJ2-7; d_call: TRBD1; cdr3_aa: CAWSPGGRNEQYF; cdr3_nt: TGTGCCTGGAGTCCAGGGGGACGGAACGAGCAGTACTTC
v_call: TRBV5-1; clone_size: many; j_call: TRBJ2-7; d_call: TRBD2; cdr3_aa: CASSRLAGLSSYEQYF; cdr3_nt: TGCGCCAGCAGCAGACTAGCGGGCCTCAGCTCCTACGAGCAGTACTTC
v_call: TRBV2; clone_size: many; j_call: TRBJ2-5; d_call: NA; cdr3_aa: CASRADRSRETQYF; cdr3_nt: TGTGCCAGCAGAGCCGACAGATCCAGGGAGACCCAGTACTTC
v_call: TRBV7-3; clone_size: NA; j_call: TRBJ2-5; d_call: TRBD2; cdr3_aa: CASSLVGGLAGGETQYF; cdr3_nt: TGTGCCAGCAGCTTAGTCGGTGGACTAGCGGGAGGAGAGACCCAGTACTTC
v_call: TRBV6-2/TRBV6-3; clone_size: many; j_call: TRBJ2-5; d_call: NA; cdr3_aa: CASNRGDTQYF; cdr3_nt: TGTGCCAGCAACAGAGGAGATACCCAGTACTTC
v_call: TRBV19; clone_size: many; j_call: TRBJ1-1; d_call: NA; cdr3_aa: CASSPLQEGKAFF; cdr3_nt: TGTGCCAGTAGTCCTCTACAGGAGGGGAAAGCTTTCTTT
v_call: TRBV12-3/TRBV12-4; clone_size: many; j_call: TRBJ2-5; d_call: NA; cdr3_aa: CASSLNTFGTQYF; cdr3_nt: TGTGCCAGCAGTTTGAATACGTTCGGGACCCAGTACTTC
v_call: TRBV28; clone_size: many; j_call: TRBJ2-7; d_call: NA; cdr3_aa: CAREEGGAYEQYF; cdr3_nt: TGTGCCAGGGAGGAGGGGGGAGCCTACGAGCAGTACTTC
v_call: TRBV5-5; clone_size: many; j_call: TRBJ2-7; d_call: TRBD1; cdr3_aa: CASSGRTGRTYEQYF; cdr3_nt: TGTGCCAGCAGCGGCAGGACAGGGAGGACCTACGAGCAGTACTTC
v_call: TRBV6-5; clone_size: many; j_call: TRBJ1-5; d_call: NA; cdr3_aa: CASSYSSVSNQPQHF; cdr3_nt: TGTGCCAGCAGCTACTCCAGTGTTAGCAATCAGCCCCAGCATTTT
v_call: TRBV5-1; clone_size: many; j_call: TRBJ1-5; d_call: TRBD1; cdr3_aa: CASSPNPGGHGQPQHF; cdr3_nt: TGCGCCAGCAGCCCGAACCCAGGGGGCCATGGGCAGCCCCAGCATTTT
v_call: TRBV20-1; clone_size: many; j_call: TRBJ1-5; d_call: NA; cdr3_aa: CSARGDLSNQPQHF; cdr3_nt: TGCAGTGCTAGGGGAGATCTCTCCAATCAGCCCCAGCATTTT
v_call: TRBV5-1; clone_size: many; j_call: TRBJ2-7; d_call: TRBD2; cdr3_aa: CASSLASGTGKQYF; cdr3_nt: TGCGCCAGCAGCTTGGCTAGCGGGACGGGCAAGCAGTACTTC
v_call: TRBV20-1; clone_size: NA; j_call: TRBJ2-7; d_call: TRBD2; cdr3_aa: CSAASLREVSEQYF; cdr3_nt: TGCAGTGCTGCAAGTCTGCGGGAGGTCAGCGAGCAGTACTTC
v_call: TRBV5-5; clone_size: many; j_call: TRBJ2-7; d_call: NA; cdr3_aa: CASSLQGPPYEQYF; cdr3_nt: TGTGCCAGCAGCTTGCAAGGGCCCCCCTACGAGCAGTACTTC
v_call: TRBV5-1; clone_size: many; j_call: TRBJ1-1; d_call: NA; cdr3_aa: CASSLGGATEAFF; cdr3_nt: TGCGCCAGCAGCTTGGGGGGGGCCACTGAAGCTTTCTTT
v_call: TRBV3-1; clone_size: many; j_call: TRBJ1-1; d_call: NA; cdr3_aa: CASSRTRQNTEAFF; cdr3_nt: TGTGCCAGCAGCCGAACCCGACAGAACACTGAAGCTTTCTTT
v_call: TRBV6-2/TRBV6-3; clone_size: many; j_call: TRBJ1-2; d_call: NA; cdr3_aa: CASSLLTLGYTF; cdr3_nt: TGTGCCAGCAGTCTACTAACATTGGGCTACACCTTC
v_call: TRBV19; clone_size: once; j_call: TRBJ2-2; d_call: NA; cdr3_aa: CASSSMGGTERAGELFF; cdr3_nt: TGTGCCAGTAGTTCTATGGGGGGCACGGAGCGCGCCGGGGAGCTGTTTTTT
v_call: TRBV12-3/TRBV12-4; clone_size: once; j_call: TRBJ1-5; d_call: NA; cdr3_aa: CASSPSPRSSGNQPQLF; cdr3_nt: TGTGCCAGCAGCCCTAGTCCTCGGTCTTCGGGCAATCAGCCCCAGCTTTTT
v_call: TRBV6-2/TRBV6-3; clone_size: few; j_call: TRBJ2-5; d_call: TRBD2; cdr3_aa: CASSYSREGTQYF; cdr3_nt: TGTGCCAGCAGTTACTCCCGGGAGGGGACCCAGTACTTC
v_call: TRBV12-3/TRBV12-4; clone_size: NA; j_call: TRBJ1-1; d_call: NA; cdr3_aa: CASSLLMEGVNTEAFF; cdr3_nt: TGTGCCAGCAGTTTGCTTATGGAGGGGGTGAACACTGAAGCTTTCTTT
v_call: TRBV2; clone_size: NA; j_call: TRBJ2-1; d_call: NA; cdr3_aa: CASKDTSYEQFF; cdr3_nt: TGTGCCAGCAAAGACACCTCCTACGAGCAGTTCTTC
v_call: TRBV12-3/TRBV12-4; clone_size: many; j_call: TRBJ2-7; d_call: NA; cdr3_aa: CASRDYQTLYF; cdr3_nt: TGTGCCAGCAGGGACTACCAGACCCTGTACTTC
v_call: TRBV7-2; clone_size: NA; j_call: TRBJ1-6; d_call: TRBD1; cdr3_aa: CASSLVAGQVNSPLHF; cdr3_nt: TGTGCCAGCAGCTTAGTTGCGGGACAGGTTAATTCACCCCTCCACTTT
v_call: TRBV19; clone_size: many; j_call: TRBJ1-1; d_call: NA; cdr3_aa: CASKRGDGNTEAFF; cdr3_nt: TGTGCCAGCAAAAGGGGGGACGGGAACACTGAAGCTTTCTTT